These T cell receptor beta chains were read from a single sample in a study of graft-versus-host responses after intestinal transplantation. Here immunoSEQ multiplex PCR was the method, and the copy in TCRdb shows in-frame clones only, minus some. This table has just over 40,000 clones, about 89% appearing once. The sequencing here drew on PBMCs, taken almost 320 days after intestinal transplant. The receptors here all came from a human patient who received an intestinal transplant, so some T cells may come from the graft donor. Each CDR3 is given with its conserved first and last residue. A D gene is named only where the DNA matches it firmly. Clone size is stated in some rows and not others, as once, few, many or a class when expanded.

d_call: NA
clone_size: NA
j_call: TRBJ2-7
v_call: TRBV29-1
cdr3_nt: TGCAGCGCCCGAGGCGGGGTCTCCTACGAGCAGTACTTC
cdr3_aa: CSARGGVSYEQYF

d_call: NA
clone_size: few
j_call: TRBJ1-3
v_call: TRBV5-1
cdr3_nt: TGCGCCAGCAGCTTGGACAGTTCTGGAAACACCATATATTTT
cdr3_aa: CASSLDSSGNTIYF

d_call: NA
clone_size: NA
j_call: TRBJ2-7
v_call: TRBV7-3
cdr3_nt: TGTGCCAGCAGCCTCGGGACGGGCCTCTCCTACGAGCAGTACTTC
cdr3_aa: CASSLGTGLSYEQYF

d_call: NA
clone_size: NA
j_call: TRBJ1-5
v_call: TRBV28
cdr3_nt: TGTGCCAGCAGTTCCGCAGGGACCGATCAGCCCCAGCATTTT
cdr3_aa: CASSSAGTDQPQHF

d_call: TRBD1
clone_size: NA
j_call: TRBJ1-2
v_call: TRBV6-5
cdr3_nt: TGTGCCAGCAGTTGGGGGGACAGGGCCTATGGCTACACCTTC
cdr3_aa: CASSWGDRAYGYTF

d_call: NA
clone_size: NA
j_call: TRBJ1-2
v_call: TRBV18
cdr3_nt: TGTGCCAGCTCACCCGGGACGGAGTATGGCTACACCTTC
cdr3_aa: CASSPGTEYGYTF

d_call: NA
clone_size: NA
j_call: TRBJ2-2
v_call: TRBV18
cdr3_nt: TGTGCCAGCTCAGGTGAAGAGATTACCACCGGGGAGCTGTTTTTT
cdr3_aa: CASSGEEITTGELFF

d_call: TRBD1
clone_size: NA
j_call: TRBJ2-2
v_call: TRBV6-5
cdr3_nt: TGTGCCAGCAGGTCCGGGACAGGGAACACCGGGGAGCTGTTTTTT
cdr3_aa: CASRSGTGNTGELFF

d_call: NA
clone_size: NA
j_call: TRBJ2-1
v_call: TRBV5-1
cdr3_nt: TGCGCCAGCAGCTTTGCCGTGGAGCAGTTCTTC
cdr3_aa: CASSFAVEQFF

d_call: NA
clone_size: NA
j_call: TRBJ2-3
v_call: TRBV5-1
cdr3_nt: TGCGCCAGCAGCTTGAAGGGGACAACTAGCACAGATACGCAGTATTTT
cdr3_aa: CASSLKGTTSTDTQYF

d_call: NA
clone_size: NA
j_call: TRBJ2-7
v_call: TRBV10-3
cdr3_nt: TGTGCCATCAGTGAGTCGAAGCCGTGGCAGTCCTACGAGCAGTACTTC
cdr3_aa: CAISESKPWQSYEQYF

d_call: NA
clone_size: NA
j_call: TRBJ2-4
v_call: TRBV6-1
cdr3_nt: TGTGCCAGCAGTCCTCCGGGACGGGCTAGGAACATTCAGTACTTC
cdr3_aa: CASSPPGRARNIQYF

d_call: TRBD2
clone_size: NA
j_call: TRBJ2-7
v_call: TRBV27
cdr3_nt: TGTGCCAGCAGTTGGGGGGGTCGTTCTTACGAGCAGTACTTC
cdr3_aa: CASSWGGRSYEQYF

d_call: TRBD1
clone_size: NA
j_call: TRBJ2-7
v_call: TRBV6-5
cdr3_nt: TGTGCCAGCAGTTACTCTGACAGGGTAAACGAGCAGTACTTC
cdr3_aa: CASSYSDRVNEQYF

d_call: TRBD2
clone_size: NA
j_call: TRBJ2-1
v_call: TRBV11-1
cdr3_nt: TGTGCCAGCAGCTTAGAAACTAGCGGGGACAATGAGCAGTTCTTC
cdr3_aa: CASSLETSGDNEQFF

d_call: NA
clone_size: NA
j_call: TRBJ1-2
v_call: TRBV5-6
cdr3_nt: TGTGCCAGCAGCGTGTGGGGGACGGTTAACTATGGCTACACCTTC
cdr3_aa: CASSVWGTVNYGYTF

d_call: NA
clone_size: NA
j_call: TRBJ2-5
v_call: TRBV4-1
cdr3_nt: TGCGCCAGCAGCCAACCCTCACAGGACCAAGAGACCCAGTACTTC
cdr3_aa: CASSQPSQDQETQYF

d_call: TRBD1
clone_size: NA
j_call: TRBJ1-2
v_call: TRBV6-5
cdr3_nt: TGTGCCAGCAGTCCGGGACAGTCATCCAACTATGGCTACACCTTC
cdr3_aa: CASSPGQSSNYGYTF

d_call: NA
clone_size: NA
j_call: TRBJ1-4
v_call: TRBV15
cdr3_nt: TGTGCCACCAGCACCAGGGCAGGGAATGAAAAACTGTTTTTT
cdr3_aa: CATSTRAGNEKLFF

d_call: TRBD1
clone_size: NA
j_call: TRBJ1-2
v_call: TRBV7-2
cdr3_nt: TGTGCCAGCAGAATGACAGGGGGGAACTATGGCTACACCTTC
cdr3_aa: CASRMTGGNYGYTF

d_call: NA
clone_size: NA
j_call: TRBJ2-3
v_call: TRBV6-1
cdr3_nt: TGTGCCAGCAGCGGACAGGGAGGGGGAGATACGCAGTATTTT
cdr3_aa: CASSGQGGGDTQYF

d_call: NA
clone_size: NA
j_call: TRBJ2-7
v_call: TRBV28
cdr3_nt: TGTGCCAGCAGCCCCCCCCAGGGTCGGGTTTACTACGAGCAGTACTTC
cdr3_aa: CASSPPQGRVYYEQYF

d_call: NA
clone_size: once
j_call: TRBJ1-3
v_call: TRBV7-2
cdr3_nt: TGTGCCAGCAGCTTGGCGGATCTAGGAAACACCATATATTTT
cdr3_aa: CASSLADLGNTIYF

d_call: NA
clone_size: NA
j_call: TRBJ2-5
v_call: TRBV6-5
cdr3_nt: TGTGCCAGCAGTTACGAGCAGGGCCAAGAGACCCAGTACTTC
cdr3_aa: CASSYEQGQETQYF

d_call: NA
clone_size: NA
j_call: TRBJ1-4
v_call: TRBV7-6
cdr3_nt: TGTGCCAGCAGCCCCGCGGGAGCAACTAATGAAAAACTGTTTTTT
cdr3_aa: CASSPAGATNEKLFF

d_call: NA
clone_size: NA
j_call: TRBJ2-7
v_call: TRBV6-5
cdr3_nt: TGTGCCAGCAGTTACGGTGTCAGGGGATACGAGCAGTACTTC
cdr3_aa: CASSYGVRGYEQYF